Shown below are 8 T cell receptor beta chains from a single sample sequenced in a study of CD8+ T cells in alopecia areata. Following extraction, RNA underwent reverse transcription to cDNA, which served as the sequencing template. Data came from immunoSEQ multiplex PCR; TCRdb stores just in-frame clones and leaves some out. This sample has roughly 180,000 clones, with 60% to 70% found just once. Treatment meaning: oral pan-JAK inhibitor, 5-10 mg twice daily. The sequenced sample was CD4+ T cells sorted from blood, obtained at week 4, from a patient treated with tofacitinib. The receptors derive from a human donor with alopecia areata.

This chain joins TRBV5-7 and TRBJ1-1; no definite D call. TRBV5-7 belongs to the ORF category, with a function that is uncertain. The CDR3 runs 14 residues. V was cut by 4 bases and J by 11 bases, with 21 bases left in between. CDR3 DNA: TGTGCCAGCAGCCCTCGAGGACCAGGAGAAGAGGCTTTCTTT. Amino acid sequence: CASSPRGPGEEAFF.

The chain employs TRBV30 and TRBJ1-2; D unresolved. Trimming removed 0 bases at V and 4 bases at J, with 9 bases between. This CDR3 has 13 amino acids. Germline V lookup: CDR1 GTSNPN, CDR2 SVGIG (reference sequence). The CDR3 loop reads CAWSVRRVYGYTF. Here the CDR3 DNA reads TGTGCCTGGAGTGTACGTAGGGTCTATGGCTACACCTTC.

V gene TRBV7-2 combines with J gene TRBJ2-3; 8 nucleotides match TRBD2. CDR1 SGHTA and CDR2 FQGNSA come from the germline V gene. Trimming at V came to 5 bases and at J to 4 bases, leaving 8 bases not matched to a gene. The CDR3 has 15 residues. CDR3 DNA sequence: TGTGCCAGCAGCCGCTACGGGGGGGCGGCAGATACGCAGTATTTT. Translating it yields CASSRYGGAADTQYF.

V usage is TRBV20-1 and J usage is TRBJ2-7, with D hard to call. CDR3 length: 9 residues. The germline CDR1 and CDR2 sequences are DFQATT and SNEGSKA (reference sequence). The DNA of the CDR3 is TGCAGTGCTCCTATACGAGCTGGGGTC. Encoded protein: CSAPIRAGV.

V is TRBV5-4 and J is TRBJ1-6; 10 bases map to TRBD1. The germline V gene has CDR1 SGHNT and CDR2 YYREEE (reference sequence). V dropped 0 bases and J dropped 10; count of bases not matched to a gene: 7. The CDR3 covers 16 residues. CDR3 coding DNA: TGTGCCAGCAGCTTGGCCGGGGACAGGGGCGGATCACCCCTCCACTTT. Amino acid sequence: CASSLAGDRGGSPLHF.

The chain is built from TRBV18 and TRBJ1-2; D uncertain. This CDR3 is 13 amino acids long. The germline gives CDR1 KGHSH, CDR2 LQKENI. V was shortened by 4 bases and J by 3 bases, with 9 bases between the two germline ends. The CDR3 bases are TGTGCCAGCTCACAGGGTGAGGACTATGGCTACACCTTC. It encodes CASSQGEDYGYTF. The full variable domain, completed using reference TRBV18 and TRBJ1-2, is NAGVMQNPRHLVRRRGQEARLRCSPMKGHSHVYWYRQLPEEGLKFMVYLQKENIIDESGMPKERFSAEFPKEGPSILRIQQVVRGDSAAYFCASSQGEDYGYTFGSGTRLTVV.

This clone was seen a few times. The rearrangement links TRBV6-1 to TRBJ1-1; D call uncertain. The CDR3 length is 13 residues. CDR1 MNHNS and CDR2 SASEGT come from the germline V gene. Trimming shortened V by 3 bases and J by 4 bases, and 9 bases separated the two germline ends. As DNA, the CDR3 is TGTGCCAGCAGTGAGGTGGGCCTCACTGAAGCTTTCTTT. This sequence encodes CASSEVGLTEAFF.

The CDR3 loop reads CASSLAGESEQYF. The CDR3 DNA reads as TGTGCCAGCAGCTTAGCGGGGGAGAGCGAGCAGTACTTC. The V call is TRBV7-9, the J call TRBJ2-7; the D gene could be TRBD1 or TRBD2 (5 bases each). The CDR3 has 13 amino acids. The V gene's germline CDR1 is SEHNR and CDR2 FQNEAQ (reference sequence). The ends were cut back, 0 bases at V and 6 bases at J, with 9 bases in the middle.